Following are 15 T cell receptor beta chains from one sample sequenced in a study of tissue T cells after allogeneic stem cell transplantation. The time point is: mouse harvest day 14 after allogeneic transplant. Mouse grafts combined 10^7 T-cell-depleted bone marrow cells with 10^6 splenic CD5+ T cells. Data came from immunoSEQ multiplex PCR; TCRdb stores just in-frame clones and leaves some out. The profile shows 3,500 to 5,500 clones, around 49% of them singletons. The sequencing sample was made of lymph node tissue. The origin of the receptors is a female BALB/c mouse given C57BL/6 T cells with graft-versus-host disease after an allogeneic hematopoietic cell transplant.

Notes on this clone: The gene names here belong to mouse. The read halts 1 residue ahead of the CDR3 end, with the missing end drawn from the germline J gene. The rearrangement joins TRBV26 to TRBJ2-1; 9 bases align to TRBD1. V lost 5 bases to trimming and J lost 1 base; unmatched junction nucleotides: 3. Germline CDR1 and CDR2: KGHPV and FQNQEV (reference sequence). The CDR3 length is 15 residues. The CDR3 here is CASSMTGGNYAEQFF. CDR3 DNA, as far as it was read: TGTGCCAGCAGTATGACAGGGGGGAACTATGCTGAGCAGTTC.

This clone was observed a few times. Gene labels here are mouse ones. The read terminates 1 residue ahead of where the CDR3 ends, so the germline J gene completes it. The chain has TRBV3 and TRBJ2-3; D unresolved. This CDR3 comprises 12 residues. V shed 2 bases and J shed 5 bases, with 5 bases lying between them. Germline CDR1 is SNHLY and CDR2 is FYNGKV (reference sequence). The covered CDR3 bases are TGTGCCAGCAGCTTAAAACAAGAAACGCTGTAT. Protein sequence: CASSLKQETLY. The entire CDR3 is CASSLKQETLYF.

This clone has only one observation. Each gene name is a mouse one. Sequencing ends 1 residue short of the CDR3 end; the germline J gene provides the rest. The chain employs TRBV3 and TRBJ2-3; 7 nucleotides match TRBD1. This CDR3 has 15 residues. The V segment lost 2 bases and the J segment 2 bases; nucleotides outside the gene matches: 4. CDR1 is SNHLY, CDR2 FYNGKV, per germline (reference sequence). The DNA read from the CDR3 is TGTGCCAGCAGCTTAATGGGACAGCATGCAGAAACGCTGTAT. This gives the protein CASSLMGQHAETLY. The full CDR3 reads CASSLMGQHAETLYF.

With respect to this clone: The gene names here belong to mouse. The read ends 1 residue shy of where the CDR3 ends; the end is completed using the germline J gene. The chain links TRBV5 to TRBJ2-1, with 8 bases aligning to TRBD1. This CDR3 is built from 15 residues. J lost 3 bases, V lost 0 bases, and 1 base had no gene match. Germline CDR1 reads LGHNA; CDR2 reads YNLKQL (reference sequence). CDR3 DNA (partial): TGTGCCAGCAGCCAAGAGGGACAGGTCTATGCTGAGCAGTTC. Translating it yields CASSQEGQVYAEQF. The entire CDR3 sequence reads CASSQEGQVYAEQFF.

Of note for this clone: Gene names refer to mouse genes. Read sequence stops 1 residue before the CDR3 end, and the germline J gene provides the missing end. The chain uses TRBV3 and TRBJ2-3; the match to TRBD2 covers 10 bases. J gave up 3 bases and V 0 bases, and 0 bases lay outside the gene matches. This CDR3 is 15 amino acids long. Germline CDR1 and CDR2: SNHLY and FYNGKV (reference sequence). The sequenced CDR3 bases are TGTGCCAGCAGCTTAGCCTGGGGGGGCGCAGAAACGCTGTAT. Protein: CASSLAWGGAETLY. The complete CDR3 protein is CASSLAWGGAETLYF.

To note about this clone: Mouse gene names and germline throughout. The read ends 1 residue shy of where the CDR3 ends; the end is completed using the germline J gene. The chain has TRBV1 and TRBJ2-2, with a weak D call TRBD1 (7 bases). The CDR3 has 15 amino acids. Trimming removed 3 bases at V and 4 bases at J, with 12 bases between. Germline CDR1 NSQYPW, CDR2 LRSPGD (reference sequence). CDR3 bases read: TGCACCTGCAGTGCCCCAGGGGGGAGCACCGGGCAGCTCTAC. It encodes CTCSAPGGSTGQLY. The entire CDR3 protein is CTCSAPGGSTGQLYF. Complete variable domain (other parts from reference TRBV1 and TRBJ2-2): VTLLEQNPRWRLVPRGQAVNLRCILKNSQYPWMSWYQQDLQKQLQWLFTLRSPGDKEVKSLPGADYLATRVTDTELRLQVANMSQGRTLYCTCSAPGGSTGQLYFGEGSKLTVL.

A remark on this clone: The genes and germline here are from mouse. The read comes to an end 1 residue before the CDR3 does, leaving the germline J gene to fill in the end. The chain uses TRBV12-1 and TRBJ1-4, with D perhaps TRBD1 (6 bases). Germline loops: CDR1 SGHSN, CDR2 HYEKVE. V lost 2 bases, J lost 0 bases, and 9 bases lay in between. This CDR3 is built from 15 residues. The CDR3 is CASSPGQISNERLFF. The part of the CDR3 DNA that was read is TGTGCCAGCTCTCCGGGACAAATTTCCAACGAAAGATTATTT.

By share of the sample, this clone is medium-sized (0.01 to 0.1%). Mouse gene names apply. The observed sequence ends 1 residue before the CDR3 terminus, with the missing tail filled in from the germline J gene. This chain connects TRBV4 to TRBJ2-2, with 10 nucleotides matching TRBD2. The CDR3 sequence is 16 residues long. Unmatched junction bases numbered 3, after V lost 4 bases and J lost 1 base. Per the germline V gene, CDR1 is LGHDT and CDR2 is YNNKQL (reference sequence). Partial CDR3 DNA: TGTGCCAGCAGCTCCTACTGGGGGGGAAACACCGGGCAGCTCTAC. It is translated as CASSSYWGGNTGQLY. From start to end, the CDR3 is CASSSYWGGNTGQLYF. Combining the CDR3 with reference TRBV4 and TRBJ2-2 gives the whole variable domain ETAVFQTPNYHVTQVGNEVSFNCKQTLGHDTMYWYKQDSKKLLKIMFSYNNKQLIVNETVPRRFSPQSSDKAHLNLRIKSVEPEDSAVYLCASSSYWGGNTGQLYFGEGSKLTVL.

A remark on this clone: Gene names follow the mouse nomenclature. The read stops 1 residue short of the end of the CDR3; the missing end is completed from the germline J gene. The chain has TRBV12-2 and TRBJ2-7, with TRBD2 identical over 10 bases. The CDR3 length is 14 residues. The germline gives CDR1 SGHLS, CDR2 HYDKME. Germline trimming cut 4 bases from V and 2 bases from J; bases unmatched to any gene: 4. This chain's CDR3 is CASSRDWGPYEQYF. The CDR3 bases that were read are TGTGCCAGCTCACGGGACTGGGGACCCTATGAACAGTAC.

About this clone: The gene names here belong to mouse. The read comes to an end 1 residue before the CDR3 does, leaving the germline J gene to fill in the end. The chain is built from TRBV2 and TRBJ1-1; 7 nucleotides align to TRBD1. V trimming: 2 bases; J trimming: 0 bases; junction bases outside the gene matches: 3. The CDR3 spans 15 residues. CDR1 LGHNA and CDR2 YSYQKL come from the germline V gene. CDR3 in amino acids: CASSQTGTANTEVFF. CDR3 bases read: TGTGCCAGCAGCCAAACCGGGACAGCAAACACAGAAGTCTTC.

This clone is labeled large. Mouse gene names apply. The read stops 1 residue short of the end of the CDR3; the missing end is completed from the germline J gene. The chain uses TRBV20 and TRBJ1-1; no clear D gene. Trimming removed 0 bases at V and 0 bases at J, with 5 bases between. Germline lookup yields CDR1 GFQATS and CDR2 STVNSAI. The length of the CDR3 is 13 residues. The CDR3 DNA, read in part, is TGTGGTGCTAGGGAAGGAGCAAACACAGAAGTCTTC. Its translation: CGAREGANTEVF. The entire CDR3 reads CGAREGANTEVFF.

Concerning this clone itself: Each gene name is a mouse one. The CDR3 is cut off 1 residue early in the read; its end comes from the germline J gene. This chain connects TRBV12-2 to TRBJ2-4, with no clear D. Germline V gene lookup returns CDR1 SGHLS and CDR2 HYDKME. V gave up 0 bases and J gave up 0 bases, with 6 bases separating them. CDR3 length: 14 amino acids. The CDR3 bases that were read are TGTGCCAGCTCTCTCACAGCTAGTCAAAACACCTTGTAC. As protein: CASSLTASQNTLY. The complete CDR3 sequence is CASSLTASQNTLYF. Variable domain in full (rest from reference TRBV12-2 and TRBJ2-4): NSGVVQSPRYIIKGKGERSILKCIPISGHLSVAWYQQTQGQELKFFIQHYDKMERDKGNLPSRFSVQQFDDYHSEMNMSALELEDSAVYFCASSLTASQNTLYFGAGTRLSVL.

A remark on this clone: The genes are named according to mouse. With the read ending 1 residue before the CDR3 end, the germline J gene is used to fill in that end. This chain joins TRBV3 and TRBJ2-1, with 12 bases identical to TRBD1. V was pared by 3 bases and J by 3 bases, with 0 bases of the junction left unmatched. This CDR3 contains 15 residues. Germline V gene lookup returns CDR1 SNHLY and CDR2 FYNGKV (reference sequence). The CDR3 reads CASSLGQGAYAEQFF. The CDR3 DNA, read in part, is TGTGCCAGCAGCTTGGGACAGGGGGCCTATGCTGAGCAGTTC.

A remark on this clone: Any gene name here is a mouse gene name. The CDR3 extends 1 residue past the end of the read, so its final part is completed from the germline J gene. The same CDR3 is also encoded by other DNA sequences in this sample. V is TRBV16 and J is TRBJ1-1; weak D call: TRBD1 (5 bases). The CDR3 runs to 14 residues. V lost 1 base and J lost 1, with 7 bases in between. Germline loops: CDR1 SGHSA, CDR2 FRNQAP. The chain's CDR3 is CASSLVGGNTEVFF. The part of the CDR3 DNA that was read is TGTGCAAGCAGCTTAGTGGGGGGAAACACAGAAGTCTTC.

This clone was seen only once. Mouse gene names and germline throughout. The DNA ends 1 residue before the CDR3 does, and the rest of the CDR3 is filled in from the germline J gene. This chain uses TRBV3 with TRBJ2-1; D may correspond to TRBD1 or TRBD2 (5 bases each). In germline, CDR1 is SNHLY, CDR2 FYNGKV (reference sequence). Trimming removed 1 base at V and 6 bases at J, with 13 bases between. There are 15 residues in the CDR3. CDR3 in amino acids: CASSLEPGVGAEQFF. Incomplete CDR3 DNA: TGTGCCAGCAGCTTAGAACCGGGGGTTGGTGCTGAGCAGTTC.